This TCR beta chain came from a study of CXCR3-negative and CXCR3-positive naive CD8 T cells. Study-wide background: The libraries together contributed approximately 150 million TRB reads, each supplying about 1.5 +/- 0.3 million. Regarding the study as a whole: Higher TRB CDR3 hydrophobicity marked CXCR3-positive naive cells relative to CXCR3-negative naive cells. Memory CD8+ T cell repertoires were far less diverse than both naive subsets. The study found that naive CXCR3-negative and CXCR3-positive cells shared TRBV-TRBJ usage, while memory cells differed.

cDNA libraries for TRB were generated by 5' RACE incorporating UMI labels. TCRdb reprocessed the 5' RACE reads, keeping one entry per CDR3 protein, no DNA. The sample has several thousand distinct CDR3 sequences. Researchers sorted under 350,000 cells of each CD8+ T cell subset in triplicate. Comments on this clonotype: Its cognate antigen is unknown.

The CDR3 length is 13 residues. Germline V gives CDR1 KGHSH, CDR2 LQKENI. Material: naive CXCR3+ CD8+ T cells from blood. Subset in this sample: CD45RO-CCR7+CD27+CD95- naive CD8+ T cells expressing CXCR3 (TNR3+). J is TRBJ2-1 and V is TRBV18; TCRdb indicates TRBD2, and absent DNA this call remains unverified. The sequence derives from a human donor in good health. Some clones in this sample may be carry-over from other donors' samples. CDR3 amino acids: CASSPPLAGVQFF. Complete variable domain (other parts from reference TRBV18 and TRBJ2-1): NAGVMQNPRHLVRRRGQEARLRCSPMKGHSHVYWYRQLPEEGLKFMVYLQKENIIDESGMPKERFSAEFPKEGPSILRIQQVVRGDSAAYFCASSPPLAGVQFFGPGTRLTVL.